The 9 T cell receptor beta chains in this list originate from one sample, sequenced in a study of PD-1 blockade in classical Hodgkin lymphoma. Each of the patients experienced relapse following autologous stem cell transplantation, and their brentuximab vedotin exposure differed. Generated by immunoSEQ multiplex PCR, the TCRdb table keeps only in-frame clones and is missing some. The repertoire holds around 10,000 clones, with roughly three quarters as singletons. Sequenced here: peripheral blood mononuclear cells (PBMCs), sampled before the second cycle of nivolumab. These receptors all stem from a human donor with classical Hodgkin lymphoma.

This clone has just one count. This sample also contains other DNA sequences that code for the same CDR3. The gene calls are TRBV5-6 and TRBJ2-5; D is undetermined. The V end was cut by 4 bases, the J end by 2 bases, with 3 bases between. There are 11 residues in the CDR3. Germline lookup yields CDR1 SGHDT and CDR2 YYEEEE. Written as DNA, the CDR3 is TGTGCCAGCAGCCTACAAGAGACCCAGTACTTC. It translates to CASSLQETQYF.

The V gene is TRBV13, the J gene TRBJ2-3; D is possibly TRBD2 (6 bases). This CDR3 is 14 amino acids long. V lost 7 bases, J lost 3 bases, and 14 bases lay in between. Per germline, CDR1 PRHDT and CDR2 FYEKMQ (reference sequence). CDR3 residues: CASNEVTSTDTQYF. CDR3 nucleotide sequence: TGTGCCAGCAACGAAGTGACTAGTACAGATACGCAGTATTTT.

The chain employs TRBV5-6 and TRBJ1-1, with D hard to call. This CDR3 is 12 amino acids long. The V end was cut by 1 base, the J end by 5 bases, with 6 bases between. Germline V lookup: CDR1 SGHDT, CDR2 YYEEEE. DNA for the CDR3: TGTGCCAGCAGCTTGAGCCTGACTGAAGCTTTCTTT. Residues: CASSLSLTEAFF.

This clone was seen only once. The chain has TRBV11-2 and TRBJ2-1, with 9 nucleotides matching TRBD2. The CDR3 loop spans 15 amino acids. With 5 bases clipped from V and 0 bases from J, the junction kept 2 bases outside the gene matches. Germline-derived CDR1 and CDR2 are SGHAT and FQNNGV. CDR3 bases: TGTGCCAGCAGCCTTAGCGGGAGCTCCTACAATGAGCAGTTCTTC. It codes for CASSLSGSSYNEQFF.

The chain recombines TRBV28 with TRBJ2-7; a weak D match, TRBD1 (5 bases). CDR1 is MDHEN and CDR2 is SYDVKM in the germline V gene. The CDR3 has 15 amino acids. V shed 7 bases and J shed 2 bases, with 18 bases lying between them. The chain's CDR3 is CASTDHSPGTYEQYF. As DNA, the CDR3 is TGTGCCAGCACCGATCACTCGCCAGGGACCTACGAGCAGTACTTC.

The chain combines TRBV7-9 with TRBJ2-2, with D perhaps TRBD1 or TRBD2 (5 bases each). CDR1 is SEHNR and CDR2 is FQNEAQ in the germline V gene (reference sequence). The CDR3 extends over 15 amino acids. With 5 bases removed from V and 3 bases from J, the gap between germline ends came to 13 bases. The CDR3 is CASSAGDRDTGELFF. For the CDR3, the DNA is TGTGCCAGCAGCGCGGGCGACAGAGACACCGGGGAGCTGTTTTTT. Looking up the rest from reference TRBV7-9 and TRBJ2-2 gives the full variable domain: DTGVSQNPRHKITKRGQNVTFRCDPISEHNRLYWYRQTLGQGPEFLTYFQNEAQLEKSRLLSDRFSAERPKGSFSTLEIQRTEQGDSAMYLCASSAGDRDTGELFFGEGSRLTVL.

The chain has TRBV30 and TRBJ2-7, with TRBD2 matching 13 bases. This CDR3 has 15 residues. V trimming: 4 bases; J trimming: 5 bases; junction bases outside the gene matches: 8. Germline CDR1 is GTSNPN and CDR2 is SVGIG (reference sequence). The CDR3 DNA is TGTGCCTGGACCACAGGACTAGCGGGAGTAAACGAGCAGTACTTC. This translates into CAWTTGLAGVNEQYF.

The chain uses TRBV16 and TRBJ1-6; D perhaps matches TRBD1 (5 bases). CDR3 size: 13 residues. The V end lost 4 bases, the J end lost 6 bases, and 7 bases lay between the germline ends. CDR1 KGHSY and CDR2 FQNENV come from the germline V gene. DNA of the CDR3: TGTGCCAGCAGCCGACAGTTTAATTCACCCCTCCACTTT. Protein: CASSRQFNSPLHF. Filled out from reference TRBV16 and TRBJ1-6, the complete variable domain reads GEEVAQTPKHLVRGEGQKAKLYCAPIKGHSYVFWYQQVLKNEFKFLISFQNENVFDETGMPKERFSAKCLPNSPCSLEIQATKLEDSAVYFCASSRQFNSPLHFGNGTRLTVT.

The rearrangement links TRBV6-6 to TRBJ1-2, with D hard to call. The CDR3 runs to 13 residues. Trimming pared 2 bases from V and 6 bases from J, leaving 10 bases between. CDR1 MNHNY and CDR2 SVGAGI come from the germline V gene (reference sequence). In DNA form, the CDR3 reads TGTGCCAGCAGTTACCCCCAGCTTAATGGCTACACCTTC. It translates to CASSYPQLNGYTF.